This entry lists 6 T cell receptor beta chains sequenced from one sample in a study of blood T cell repertoires in COVID-19. Profiling relied on immunoSEQ multiplex PCR, and the TCRdb table lists in-frame clones only, not all of them. The data hold roughly 42,000 clones, with 90% observed a single time. Sample: peripheral blood. The source of these receptors is a man aged 45-65 years with active COVID-19.

This chain links TRBV11-2 with TRBJ2-5; TRBD2 matches 9 bases. This CDR3 spans 15 amino acids. With 1 base clipped from V and 5 bases from J, the junction kept 5 bases outside the gene matches. Germline V gives CDR1 SGHAT, CDR2 FQNNGV. The DNA for the CDR3 is TGTGCCAGCAGCTTAGGAGCGGGGGGCAGGGAGACCCAGTACTTC. Its translation is CASSLGAGGRETQYF.

This chain connects TRBV7-2 to TRBJ2-1, with 16 bases aligning to TRBD2. The V gene's germline CDR1 is SGHTA and CDR2 FQGNSA. The CDR3 length is 17 residues. V gave up 4 bases and J gave up 7 bases; unmatched junction bases: 7. The CDR3 here is CASSWGLAGGPSNEQFF. The CDR3 nucleotides are TGTGCCAGCAGCTGGGGACTAGCGGGGGGGCCAAGTAATGAGCAGTTCTTC.

The rearrangement links TRBV6-6 to TRBJ1-1, with D possibly TRBD1 on 5 matching bases. V was clipped by 0 bases and J by 8 bases, with 10 bases between them. The CDR3 length is 13 residues. Germline-derived CDR1 and CDR2 are MNHNY and SVGAGI (reference sequence). The CDR3 sequence is CASSYSRQTEAFF. DNA of the CDR3: TGTGCCAGCAGTTACTCTCGACAGACCGAAGCTTTCTTT.

The chain combines TRBV10-3 with TRBJ1-6; 8 bases line up with TRBD1. Trimming cost V 6 bases and J 5 bases; bases outside gene matches: 6. Germline V gene sequence: CDR1 ENHRY, CDR2 SYGVKD. The CDR3 loop spans 15 amino acids. The CDR3, as DNA: TGTGCCATCAGAACCGGACAGGGTGATAATTCACCCCTCCACTTT. Its translation is CAIRTGQGDNSPLHF.

V gene TRBV6-2 or TRBV6-3 combines with J gene TRBJ2-7; 9 bases are a match to TRBD1. With V trimmed by 5 bases and J by 5 bases, 10 bases remained unmatched. Germline CDR1 reads MNHEY; CDR2 reads SVGEGT. This CDR3 region has 15 residues. The CDR3 loop reads CASSGPGQGNHEQYF. CDR3 sequence (DNA): TGTGCCAGCAGTGGACCGGGACAGGGCAACCACGAGCAGTACTTC.

The rearrangement joins TRBV3-1 (or the pseudogene TRBV3-2) to TRBJ1-5; D is uncertain. V was cut by 4 bases and J by 1 base, with 11 bases left in between. This CDR3 region has 15 residues. Germline V CDR1 and CDR2: LGHDT, YNNKEL (reference sequence). CDR3 DNA: TGTGCCAGCAGCCGAAGCCCCGTGAGCAATCAGCCCCAGCATTTT. It specifies CASSRSPVSNQPQHF.